The 28 T cell receptor beta chains reported below all come from one sample, sequenced in a study of control samples from healthy donors and cancer patients. Sequenced by immunoSEQ multiplex PCR; TCRdb stores in-frame clones only, minus some. The table lists 130,000 or so clones, around 92% of them singletons. The sequencing sample was made of blood. The receptors come from a woman between 45 and 65 years old in good health.

The chain carries TRBV19 and TRBJ1-3; D is undetermined. The germline V and J ends were trimmed by 4 bases and 0 bases, with 25 bases remaining between them. The CDR3 contains 20 residues. Per germline, CDR1 LNHDA and CDR2 SQIVND (reference sequence). The CDR3 here is CASSNFPGPLGGLSGNTIYF. The CDR3 coding sequence is TGTGCCAGTAGTAACTTTCCTGGACCCTTAGGTGGACTCTCTGGAAACACCATATATTTT.

The chain joins TRBV10-3 to TRBJ1-2, with D possibly TRBD1 on 5 matching bases. CDR1 is ENHRY and CDR2 is SYGVKD in the germline V gene. The CDR3 loop spans 15 amino acids. V dropped 5 bases and J dropped 8 bases, with 21 bases sitting between them. CDR3 nucleotide sequence: TGTGCCATCAGTAAGCCGGGACGGAGCATGGTCGGCTACACCTTC. It codes for CAISKPGRSMVGYTF.

The rearrangement uses TRBV11-2 and TRBJ1-1, with unresolved D. Germline V lookup: CDR1 SGHAT, CDR2 FQNNGV. The CDR3 extends over 13 amino acids. V was pared by 2 bases and J by 8 bases, with 12 bases between. The chain's CDR3 is CASSLSPVTEAFF. Here the CDR3 DNA reads TGTGCCAGCAGCTTATCCCCCGTGACAGAAGCTTTCTTT.

This chain connects TRBV5-1 to TRBJ1-1, with D maybe TRBD1 (5 bases). This CDR3 is 14 amino acids long. Germline V CDR1 and CDR2: SGHRS, YFSETQ. V gave up 1 base and J gave up 10 bases, with 17 bases separating them. CDR3 nucleotides: TGCGCCAGCAGCTTGAGCCCGGGGACTATAGGAGCTTTCTTT. This gives the protein CASSLSPGTIGAFF.

The genes are TRBV29-1 and TRBJ1-1; a weak D match, TRBD1 (6 bases). The ends were cut back, 6 bases at V and 2 bases at J, with 16 bases in the middle. CDR3 size: 14 residues. The germline gives CDR1 SQVTM, CDR2 ANQGSEA. CDR3 nucleotides: TGCAGCGTGGCTTACAGGGAAGTAAACACTGAAGCTTTCTTT. This translates into CSVAYREVNTEAFF.

The chain is built from TRBV27 and TRBJ1-4; no reliable D call. The germline V gene encodes CDR1 MNHEY and CDR2 SMNVEV (reference sequence). V was shortened by 10 bases and J by 0 bases, with 12 bases between the two germline ends. There are 14 residues in the CDR3. This CDR3 is CATALGSTNEKLFF. CDR3 DNA: TGTGCCACCGCCCTCGGGTCAACTAATGAAAAACTGTTTTTT. Complete variable domain (other parts from reference TRBV27 and TRBJ1-4): EAQVTQNPRYLITVTGKKLTVTCSQNMNHEYMSWYRQDPGLGLRQIYYSMNVEVTDKGDVPEGYKVSRKEKRNFPLILESPSPNQTSLYFCATALGSTNEKLFFGSGTQLSVL.

The chain is built from TRBV7-9 and TRBJ2-6; D is uncertain. Germline lookup yields CDR1 SEHNR and CDR2 FQNEAQ (reference sequence). The CDR3 is 16 amino acids. The germline V and J ends were trimmed by 1 base and 3 bases, with 10 bases remaining between them. The CDR3 coding sequence is TGTGCCAGCAGCTTAGTCGCCGGGTTTGGGGCCAACGTCCTGACTTTC. As protein: CASSLVAGFGANVLTF.

Here the CDR3 DNA reads TGCGCCAGCAGCCCCCCCGAGAACACCGGGGAGCTGTTTTTT. This codes for CASSPPENTGELFF. This chain links TRBV5-1 with TRBJ2-2; D gene uncertain. The V end was cut by 4 bases, the J end by 1 base, with 8 bases between. Germline lookup yields CDR1 SGHRS and CDR2 YFSETQ. The CDR3 has 14 amino acids.

The gene calls are TRBV13 and TRBJ1-1; 11 bases match TRBD1. This CDR3 comprises 18 residues. CDR1 and CDR2 (germline): PRHDT, FYEKMQ (reference sequence). Trimming at V came to 5 bases and at J to 0 bases, leaving 11 bases not matched to a gene. The CDR3 bases are TGTGCCAGCAGCGCTAGGACAGGGGGCGTGGGCATGAACACTGAAGCTTTCTTT. Its protein product is CASSARTGGVGMNTEAFF.

V gene TRBV9 combines with J gene TRBJ2-5, with TRBD1 matching over 8 bases. The CDR3 length is 15 residues. Germline CDR1 SGDLS, CDR2 YYNGEE. With V trimmed by 0 bases and J by 2 bases, 3 bases remained unmatched. DNA for the CDR3: TGTGCCAGCAGCGTAGATGGGACAGGACAAGAGACCCAGTACTTC. Its protein product is CASSVDGTGQETQYF.

Points on this clone: A junction boundary mismatches the germline segment, possibly from a read error. The rearrangement links TRBV9 to TRBJ1-4; unclear D gene. Germline V gives CDR1 SGDLS, CDR2 YYNGEE. The CDR3 length is 13 residues. The CDR3 is CASSVRANEKLFF. The DNA of the CDR3 is TGTGCCAGCAGCGTACGGGCAAATGAGAAACTGTTTTTT.

The gene calls are TRBV7-8 and TRBJ2-3; the D is unclear. V shed 3 bases and J shed 4 bases, with 11 bases lying between them. The CDR3 has 14 residues. The V gene's germline CDR1 is SGHVS and CDR2 FQNEAQ. CDR3 sequence reads: CASSFLLKADTQYF. CDR3 nucleotide sequence: TGTGCCAGCAGCTTTCTGCTAAAAGCAGATACGCAGTATTTT.

The count of this clone is one. The rearrangement joins TRBV28 to TRBJ2-7, with D possibly matching TRBD1 (6 bases). The CDR3 runs 15 residues. The V gene's germline CDR1 is MDHEN and CDR2 SYDVKM. V was shortened by 6 bases and J by 4 bases, with 19 bases between the two germline ends. The CDR3 DNA follows: TGTGCCAGCAGCTATATCGACGGACAGCTGTACGAGCAGTACTTC. Encoded protein: CASSYIDGQLYEQYF.

The table lists this clone with a count of one. The chain recombines TRBV27 with TRBJ1-6, with unresolved D. Deletions cut 3 bases from V and 7 bases from J, with 7 bases between. CDR1 and CDR2 (germline): MNHEY, SMNVEV (reference sequence). The CDR3 has 13 amino acids. In DNA form, the CDR3 reads TGTGCCAGCAGTTTTGGGGTGAATTCACCCCTCCACTTT. It yields the protein CASSFGVNSPLHF.

The genes are TRBV18 and TRBJ2-1; D gene uncertain. Germline-derived CDR1 and CDR2 are KGHSH and LQKENI. The V end lost 4 bases, the J end lost 8 bases, and 12 bases lay between the germline ends. The CDR3 is made up of 13 amino acids. The CDR3 loop is CASSQSRSDEQFF. CDR3 in DNA: TGTGCCAGCTCACAATCGCGGAGCGATGAGCAGTTCTTC.

This rearrangement joins TRBV4-1 to TRBJ1-1; no definite D call. Germline assignment: CDR1 MGHRA and CDR2 YSYEKL. CDR3 length equals 15 residues. V lost 8 bases and J 0 bases, leaving 16 bases between the germline ends. The CDR3 sequence is CASRPETRMNTEAFF. CDR3 coding DNA: TGCGCCAGCCGACCAGAGACACGAATGAACACTGAAGCTTTCTTT.

The chain carries TRBV5-4 and TRBJ2-7; 10 nucleotides align to TRBD1. The germline V gene encodes CDR1 SGHNT and CDR2 YYREEE (reference sequence). The CDR3 loop spans 15 amino acids. V gave up 1 base and J gave up 9 bases; unmatched junction bases: 10. CDR3 residues: CASSLSPGQGSVQYF. As DNA, the CDR3 is TGTGCCAGCAGCTTGAGCCCGGGACAGGGGAGCGTGCAGTACTTC.

The chain combines TRBV5-1 with TRBJ2-1; TRBD2 matches at 8 bases. V shed 0 bases and J 7 bases; nucleotides not matched to a gene: 9. Germline CDR1 is SGHRS and CDR2 is YFSETQ. The CDR3 is 16 residues long. CDR3: CASSLAVGGRQNEQFF. Here the CDR3 DNA reads TGCGCCAGCAGCTTGGCCGTGGGCGGGAGGCAGAATGAGCAGTTCTTC.

This sequence joins TRBV24-1 and TRBJ2-3, with 12 nucleotides matching TRBD2. CDR1 and CDR2 (germline): KGHDR, SFDVKD. CDR3 size: 17 residues. The junction had 4 bases not matched to a gene; V was cut back by 4 bases and J by 0 bases. In nucleotides, the CDR3 is TGTGCCACCAGTGACAATGGACTAGCGGGAAGCACAGATACGCAGTATTTT. Its protein is CATSDNGLAGSTDTQYF.

The chain joins TRBV10-1 to TRBJ1-1, with TRBD1 as a possible D gene (5 bases). This CDR3 spans 14 amino acids. Germline CDR1 WNHNN, CDR2 SYGVQD (reference sequence). Deletions cut 3 bases from V and 3 bases from J, with 11 bases between. The CDR3 sequence: CASSDGDRDTEAFF. The DNA of the CDR3 is TGCGCCAGCAGTGATGGAGACAGAGACACTGAAGCTTTCTTT.

The chain carries TRBV7-8 and TRBJ2-1; a possible D gene is TRBD2 (6 bases). The CDR3 totals 14 residues. Germline-derived CDR1 and CDR2 are SGHVS and FQNEAQ. Trimming shortened V by 4 bases and J by 6 bases, and 13 bases separated the two germline ends. The CDR3 loop is CASSYRSGSNEQFF. The CDR3 DNA reads as TGTGCCAGCAGCTATCGGTCCGGGAGCAATGAGCAGTTCTTC.

The chain joins TRBV6-1 to TRBJ2-7, with 11 positions matching TRBD2. Per the germline V gene, CDR1 is MNHNS and CDR2 is SASEGT. V shed 1 base and J 3 bases; nucleotides not matched to a gene: 2. The CDR3 totals 15 residues. CDR3: CASSEDGTSGYEQYF. CDR3 DNA: TGTGCCAGCAGTGAAGACGGGACTAGCGGCTACGAGCAGTACTTC.

The J gene is TRBJ2-1, the V gene TRBV19; D is perhaps TRBD2 (5 bases). Trimming pared 5 bases from V and 5 bases from J, leaving 16 bases between. The CDR3 runs to 15 residues. In germline, CDR1 is LNHDA, CDR2 SQIVND (reference sequence). Here the CDR3 DNA reads TGTGCCAGTAGTCCCTGGGGAGTAGCGAACAATGAGCAGTTCTTC. Its translation is CASSPWGVANNEQFF.

The V and J genes are TRBV7-2 and TRBJ2-2; a weak D match, TRBD2 (6 bases). This CDR3 spans 16 amino acids. Per the germline V gene, CDR1 is SGHTA and CDR2 is FQGNSA. Trimming shortened V by 5 bases and J by 7 bases, and 20 bases separated the two germline ends. CDR3 residues: CASSPPGLPSGGELFF. In DNA, the CDR3 is TGTGCCAGCAGCCCCCCGGGACTTCCCTCTGGCGGGGAGCTGTTTTTT.

The gene calls are TRBV5-1 and TRBJ2-7; D gene uncertain. The V gene's germline CDR1 is SGHRS and CDR2 YFSETQ. CDR3 length: 11 residues. Deletions cut 4 bases from V and 5 bases from J, with 7 bases between. CDR3 region: CASSGVNEQYF. The CDR3 coding sequence is TGCGCCAGCAGCGGGGTTAACGAGCAGTACTTC.

This clone came up once. This chain joins TRBV7-9 and TRBJ2-7, with D unclear. CDR1 is SEHNR, CDR2 FQNEAQ, per germline (reference sequence). V was cut by 5 bases and J by 6 bases, with 14 bases left in between. The CDR3 has 13 residues. In DNA, the CDR3 is TGTGCCAGCAGCCCCGGGTCGGTGGCCGAGCAGTACTTC. Residues: CASSPGSVAEQYF.

The rearrangement uses TRBV6-5 and TRBJ1-2; D is undetermined. The CDR3 has 12 residues. V lost 6 bases to trimming and J lost 8 bases, with 13 bases between them. From germline, CDR1 is MNHEY and CDR2 SVGAGI. The CDR3: CASSEGIPGYTF. As DNA, the CDR3 is TGTGCCAGCAGCGAGGGAATTCCGGGCTACACCTTC.

The gene calls are TRBV5-1 and TRBJ2-1; TRBD2 might be the D (6 bases). V gave up 4 bases and J gave up 0 bases, with 11 bases separating them. The CDR3 loop spans 15 amino acids. CDR1 is SGHRS, CDR2 YFSETQ, per germline. CDR3 residues: CASSASVSSYNEQFF. Here the CDR3 DNA reads TGCGCCAGCAGCGCTAGCGTAAGCTCCTACAATGAGCAGTTCTTC.